This T cell receptor (beta chain) was found in a study of human T cells and chemical hapten exposure. Time point indicated: patch test 1, 2 weeks after DPC sensitization. This sample's treatment: therapeutic diphenylcyclopropenone sensitization with weekly scalp DPC. This clonotype occurred many times. TCRdb redid the calling of the RACE reads with MiXCR, one entry per CDR3 protein. The sample has just over 80,000 distinct CDR3 sequences, about 11% seen once. Germline lookup yields CDR1 SGHVS and CDR2 FQNEAQ. J was trimmed by 11 bases and V by 5 bases; bases with no gene match: 14. This CDR3 is 15 amino acids long.

Sequenced here: whole blood, sampled in connection with sensitization to the hapten diphenylcyclopropenone (DPC). The clonotype comes from a woman aged 45-59 years with alopecia areata. Some clones in this sample may be carry-over from other donors' samples. J is TRBJ1-5 and V is TRBV7-8; 8 bases line up with TRBD1. The CDR3 protein is CASSPRTGPNQAQHF. The CDR3 coding sequence is TGTGCCAGCAGCCCCCGGACAGGGCCCAATCAAGCCCAGCATTTT.